Listed here are 21 T cell receptor beta chains from one sample, sequenced in a study of blood T cell repertoires in COVID-19. Some clones are missing from TCRdb's copy, which holds only in-frame ones; the method was immunoSEQ multiplex PCR. The table has 200,000 to 300,000 clones, roughly 80% seen once. The specimen was peripheral blood. Receptor source: a man aged 55 to 70 with acute or convalescent COVID-19.

A remark on this clone: The same CDR3 can be traced to other DNA sequences in this sample. The chain employs TRBV5-1 and TRBJ2-6, with D maybe TRBD2 (5 bases). Germline loops: CDR1 SGHRS, CDR2 YFSETQ. This CDR3 has 15 residues. Trimming left V 0 bases short and J 1 base short, with 5 bases between. The CDR3 DNA reads as TGCGCCAGCAGCTTGGGCGGGTCTGGGGCCAACGTCCTGACTTTC. This codes for CASSLGGSGANVLTF. Combining the CDR3 with reference TRBV5-1 and TRBJ2-6 gives the whole variable domain KAGVTQTPRYLIKTRGQQVTLSCSPISGHRSVSWYQQTPGQGLQFLFEYFSETQRNKGNFPGRFSGRQFSNSRSEMNVSTLELGDSALYLCASSLGGSGANVLTFGAGSRLTVL.

The count of this clone is one. The chain links TRBV7-9 to TRBJ2-7; 8 bases map to TRBD2. From germline, CDR1 is SEHNR and CDR2 FQNEAQ (reference sequence). The CDR3 is 15 amino acids. V lost 3 bases to trimming and J lost 6 bases; unmatched junction nucleotides: 10. The CDR3 DNA follows: TGTGCCAGCAGCTTCCTAGCGACCCGGGGGGGCGAGCAGTACTTC. It is translated as CASSFLATRGGEQYF.

Notes on this clone: This sample also contains other DNA sequences that code for the same CDR3. The chain links TRBV2 to TRBJ1-1; 7 nucleotides line up with TRBD1. V lost 6 bases, J lost 0 bases, and 1 base stayed unmatched. Per germline, CDR1 SNHLY and CDR2 FYNNEI. The CDR3 sequence is 13 residues long. The CDR3 sequence is CASRTGLNTEAFF. CDR3 nucleotides: TGTGCCAGCAGGACAGGGTTGAACACTGAAGCTTTCTTT.

The V and J genes are TRBV12-2 and TRBJ1-2; TRBD1 was called by the table and not checked on the DNA. TRBV12-2 is designated a pseudogene. This CDR3 contains 14 residues. This CDR3 is CASRVGQDNYGYTF. CDR3 coding DNA: TGTGCAAGTCGCGTGGGACAGGATAACTATGGCTACACCTTC.

The rearrangement joins TRBV19 to TRBJ2-1; 10 nucleotides align to TRBD2. V shed 4 bases, J shed 10 bases, and the junction held 10 bases outside the gene matches. Germline V CDR1 and CDR2: LNHDA, SQIVND (reference sequence). CDR3 size: 15 residues. The CDR3 DNA reads TGTGCCAGTAGTAACTGGCTAGCGGGAGCTATAGAGCAGTTCTTC. This gives the protein CASSNWLAGAIEQFF. Full variable domain (missing parts from reference TRBV19 and TRBJ2-1): DGGITQSPKYLFRKEGQNVTLSCEQNLNHDAMYWYRQDPGQGLRLIYYSQIVNDFQKGDIAEGYSVSREKKESFPLTVTSAQKNPTAFYLCASSNWLAGAIEQFFGPGTRLTVL.

The CDR3 spells CASSMGIAGATRTDTQYF. The DNA of the CDR3 is TGTGCCAGTAGTATGGGGATAGCGGGGGCCACACGCACAGATACGCAGTATTTT. J is TRBJ2-3 and V is TRBV19; 9 bases match TRBD2. The germline CDR1 and CDR2 sequences are LNHDA and SQIVND (reference sequence). The CDR3 has 18 residues. With 3 bases clipped from V and 1 base from J, the junction kept 11 bases outside the gene matches. The full variable domain, rest sourced from reference TRBV19 and TRBJ2-3, is DGGITQSPKYLFRKEGQNVTLSCEQNLNHDAMYWYRQDPGQGLRLIYYSQIVNDFQKGDIAEGYSVSREKKESFPLTVTSAQKNPTAFYLCASSMGIAGATRTDTQYFGPGTRLTVL.

J is TRBJ1-1 and V is TRBV12-3 or TRBV12-4; 8 bases fit TRBD1. The CDR3 spans 12 residues. Germline trimming cut 2 bases from V and 11 bases from J; bases unmatched to any gene: 4. This chain's CDR3 is CASSLQGASAFF. CDR3 in DNA: TGTGCCAGCAGTTTACAGGGGGCGTCCGCTTTCTTT.

This chain connects TRBV15 to TRBJ2-1; D unclear. The V end lost 6 bases, the J end lost 8 bases, and 11 bases lay between the germline ends. Germline CDR1 LNHNV, CDR2 YYDKDF (reference sequence). This CDR3 is built from 12 residues. This CDR3 reads CATSKVRDEQFF. CDR3 nucleotide sequence: TGTGCCACCAGTAAAGTTCGGGATGAGCAGTTCTTC.

The chain uses TRBV7-3 and TRBJ2-3, with 7 positions matching TRBD1. V gave up 5 bases and J gave up 2 bases; unmatched junction bases: 4. The CDR3 runs to 14 residues. Germline CDR1 is SGHTA and CDR2 is FQGTGA. The DNA of the CDR3 is TGTGCCAGCAGCCCGGACAGGAACACAGATACGCAGTATTTT. It is translated as CASSPDRNTDTQYF.

This chain links TRBV5-6 with TRBJ2-1; TRBD1 agrees at 11 bases. Germline lookup yields CDR1 SGHDT and CDR2 YYEEEE. The V and J ends lost 0 bases and 8 bases, in that order; junction bases with no gene match: 4. CDR3 length: 15 amino acids. CDR3 DNA sequence: TGTGCCAGCAGCTTGGGGACAGGGGGCTGGTATGAGCAGTTCTTC. This translates into CASSLGTGGWYEQFF.

This clone was seen a single time. This chain links TRBV28 with TRBJ1-1; no clear D. Trimming stripped 0 bases from V and 11 bases from J, with 10 bases between. Germline loops: CDR1 MDHEN, CDR2 SYDVKM. CDR3 size: 12 residues. The CDR3 loop is CASSLWAGGAFF. The CDR3 DNA is TGTGCCAGCAGTTTATGGGCAGGAGGGGCTTTCTTT.

Here the CDR3 reads CASSPGQLNYGYTF. DNA for the CDR3: TGTGCCAGCAGCCCAGGACAGTTAAACTATGGCTACACCTTC. The chain recombines TRBV7-9 with TRBJ1-2; the D gene is possibly TRBD1 (6 bases). Trimming left V 5 bases short and J 2 bases short, with 12 bases between. This CDR3 region has 14 residues. Germline-derived CDR1 and CDR2 are SEHNR and FQNEAQ (reference sequence).

This clone was detected ten times or more. This chain joins TRBV27 and TRBJ2-7; 8 bases fit TRBD1. This CDR3 comprises 14 residues. With 4 bases clipped from V and 2 bases from J, the junction kept 4 bases outside the gene matches. Germline loops: CDR1 MNHEY, CDR2 SMNVEV (reference sequence). The CDR3 DNA is TGTGCCAGCAGTTCCCAGGGACAGGCCTACGAGCAGTACTTC. It yields the protein CASSSQGQAYEQYF.

The rearrangement links TRBV2 to TRBJ2-7; D perhaps matches TRBD2 (5 bases). V was shortened by 3 bases and J by 0 bases, with 15 bases between the two germline ends. The germline V gene has CDR1 SNHLY and CDR2 FYNNEI. The CDR3 runs 16 residues. This CDR3 is CASSDRGISSSYEQYF. The CDR3 coding sequence is TGTGCCAGCAGTGACCGGGGAATTTCGAGCTCCTACGAGCAGTACTTC.

This clone was counted once. Relative to the germline gene, one junction end is altered; a read error may explain this. This chain connects TRBV7-7 to TRBJ2-3; weak D call: TRBD2 (7 bases). Germline CDR1 SSHAT, CDR2 FNYEAQ (reference sequence). The CDR3 sequence is 15 residues long. The DNA of the CDR3 is TGTGCTAGCAGCTTAGGGGGGGGGATCACAGATACGCAGTATTTT. Amino acid sequence: CASSLGGGITDTQYF.

This sequence joins TRBV24-1 and TRBJ2-1, with TRBD2 matching 10 bases. CDR1 and CDR2 from the germline V gene are KGHDR and SFDVKD. This CDR3 spans 16 amino acids. J gave up 5 bases and V 5 bases, and 8 bases lay outside the gene matches. The CDR3 region has the DNA TGTGCCACCAGTGTAATAGCGGGAGGATTCGACAATGAGCAGTTCTTC. This gives the protein CATSVIAGGFDNEQFF.

The J gene is TRBJ1-1, the V gene TRBV7-9; no definite D call. V gave up 3 bases and J gave up 5 bases, with 19 bases separating them. The CDR3 is 16 residues long. Germline CDR1 is SEHNR and CDR2 is FQNEAQ (reference sequence). The CDR3 region has the DNA TGTGCCAGCAGCTTGGAGCCGATTTATATTCGAACTGAAGCTTTCTTT. This encodes CASSLEPIYIRTEAFF. Together with reference TRBV7-9 and TRBJ1-1, the CDR3 gives the full variable domain: DTGVSQNPRHKITKRGQNVTFRCDPISEHNRLYWYRQTLGQGPEFLTYFQNEAQLEKSRLLSDRFSAERPKGSFSTLEIQRTEQGDSAMYLCASSLEPIYIRTEAFFGQGTRLTVV.

The sample holds a few counts of this clone. The chain links TRBV20-1 to TRBJ1-1, with unresolved D. This CDR3 region has 13 residues. Trimming took 3 bases from V and 4 from J, leaving 12 bases between them. Germline assignment: CDR1 DFQATT and CDR2 SNEGSKA (reference sequence). Here the CDR3 DNA reads TGCAGTGCTAGTCTACCTTTATTCACTGAAGCTTTCTTT. It is translated as CSASLPLFTEAFF.

The chain is built from TRBV6-1 and TRBJ2-1; D gene ambiguous. Trimming stripped 2 bases from V and 8 bases from J, with 16 bases between. The CDR3 sequence is 15 residues long. Germline V CDR1 and CDR2: MNHNS, SASEGT. The CDR3 DNA reads TGTGCCAGCAGTGAAAACGGTAGAGCCGCCGATGAGCAGTTCTTC. The encoded protein is CASSENGRAADEQFF.

J is TRBJ1-5 and V is TRBV10-3, with 8 bases matching TRBD1. With V trimmed by 5 bases and J by 6 bases, 3 bases remained unmatched. CDR3 length: 13 residues. Germline lookup yields CDR1 ENHRY and CDR2 SYGVKD. The CDR3 is CAISPDRAQPQHF. The DNA for the CDR3 is TGTGCCATCAGTCCGGACAGGGCTCAGCCCCAGCATTTT.

The genes are TRBV5-1 and TRBJ2-1, with 7 bases that match TRBD1. The trim removed 4 bases at V and 4 bases at J, leaving 8 bases unmatched. This CDR3 has 15 amino acids. CDR1 is SGHRS and CDR2 is YFSETQ in the germline V gene. CDR3 sequence reads: CASSPTWTGYNEQFF. For the CDR3, the DNA is TGCGCCAGCAGCCCCACCTGGACAGGATACAATGAGCAGTTCTTC. Complete variable domain (other parts from reference TRBV5-1 and TRBJ2-1): KAGVTQTPRYLIKTRGQQVTLSCSPISGHRSVSWYQQTPGQGLQFLFEYFSETQRNKGNFPGRFSGRQFSNSRSEMNVSTLELGDSALYLCASSPTWTGYNEQFFGPGTRLTVL.